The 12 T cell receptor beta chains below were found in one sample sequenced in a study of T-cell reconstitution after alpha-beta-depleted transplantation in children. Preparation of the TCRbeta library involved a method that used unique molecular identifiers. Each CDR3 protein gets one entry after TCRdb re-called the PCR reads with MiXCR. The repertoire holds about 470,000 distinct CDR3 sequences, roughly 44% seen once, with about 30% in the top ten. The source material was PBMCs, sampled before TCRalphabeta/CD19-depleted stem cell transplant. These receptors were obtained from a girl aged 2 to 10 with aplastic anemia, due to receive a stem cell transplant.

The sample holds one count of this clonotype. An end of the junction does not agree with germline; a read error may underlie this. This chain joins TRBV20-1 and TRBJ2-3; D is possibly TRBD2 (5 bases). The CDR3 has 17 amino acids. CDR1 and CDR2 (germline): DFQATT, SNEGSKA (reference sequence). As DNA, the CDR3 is TGCTGTGCTAGAGACTTCCGGGGTGGTGTCGCGTATAATACGCAGTATTTT. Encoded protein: CCARDFRGGVAYNTQYF.

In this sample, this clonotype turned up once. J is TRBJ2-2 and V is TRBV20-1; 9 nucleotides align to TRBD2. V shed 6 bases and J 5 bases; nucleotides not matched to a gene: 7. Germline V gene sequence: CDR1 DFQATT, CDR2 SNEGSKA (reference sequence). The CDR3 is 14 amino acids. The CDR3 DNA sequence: TGCAGTGCCGCAGCGGGAGGAAGTACCGGGGAGCTGTTTTTT. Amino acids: CSAAAGGSTGELFF.

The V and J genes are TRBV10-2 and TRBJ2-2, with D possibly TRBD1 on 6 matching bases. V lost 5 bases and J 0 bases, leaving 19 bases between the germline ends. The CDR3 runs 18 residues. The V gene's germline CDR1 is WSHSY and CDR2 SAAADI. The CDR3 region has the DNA TGCGCCAGCAGTCTCCGACAGGAATCAAACCCGAACACCGGGGAGCTGTTTTTT. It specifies CASSLRQESNPNTGELFF.

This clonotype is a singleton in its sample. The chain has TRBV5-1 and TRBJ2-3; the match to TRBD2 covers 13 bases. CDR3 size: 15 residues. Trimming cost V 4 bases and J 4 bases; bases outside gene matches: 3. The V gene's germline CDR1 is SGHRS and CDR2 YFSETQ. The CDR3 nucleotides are TGCGCCAGCAGCAGGACTAGCGGGAGCGCAGATACGCAGTATTTT. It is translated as CASSRTSGSADTQYF.

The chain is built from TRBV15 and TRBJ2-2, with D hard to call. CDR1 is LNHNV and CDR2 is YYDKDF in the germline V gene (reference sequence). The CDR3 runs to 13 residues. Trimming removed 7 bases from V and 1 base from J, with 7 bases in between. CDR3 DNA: TGTGCCACCAAGTCGGGGAACACCGGGGAGCTGTTTTTT. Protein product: CATKSGNTGELFF.

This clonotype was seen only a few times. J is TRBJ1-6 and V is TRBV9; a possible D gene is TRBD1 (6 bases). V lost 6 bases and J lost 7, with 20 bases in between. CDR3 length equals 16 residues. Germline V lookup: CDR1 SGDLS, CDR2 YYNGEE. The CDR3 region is CASNGGTPTGNSPLHF. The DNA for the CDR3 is TGTGCCAGCAACGGGGGGACACCCACGGGGAATTCACCCCTCCACTTT.

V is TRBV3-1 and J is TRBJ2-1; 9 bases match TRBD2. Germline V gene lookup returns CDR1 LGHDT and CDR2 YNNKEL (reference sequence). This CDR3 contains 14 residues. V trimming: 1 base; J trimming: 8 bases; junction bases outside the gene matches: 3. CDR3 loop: CASSQGAGGDEQFF. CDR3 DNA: TGTGCCAGCAGCCAAGGGGCGGGAGGGGATGAGCAGTTCTTC.

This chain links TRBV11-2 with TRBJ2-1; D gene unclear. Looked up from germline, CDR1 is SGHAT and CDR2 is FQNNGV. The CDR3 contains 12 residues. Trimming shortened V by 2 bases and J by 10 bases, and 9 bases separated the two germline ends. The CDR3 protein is CASSLYPPEQFF. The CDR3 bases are TGTGCCAGCAGCTTATATCCCCCAGAGCAGTTCTTC.

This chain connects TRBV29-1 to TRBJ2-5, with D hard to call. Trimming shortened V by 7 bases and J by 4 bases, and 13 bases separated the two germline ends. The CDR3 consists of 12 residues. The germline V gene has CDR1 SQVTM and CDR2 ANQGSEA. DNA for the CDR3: TGCAGCGCGACTGTCCAGGCAGAGACCCAGTACTTC. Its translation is CSATVQAETQYF.

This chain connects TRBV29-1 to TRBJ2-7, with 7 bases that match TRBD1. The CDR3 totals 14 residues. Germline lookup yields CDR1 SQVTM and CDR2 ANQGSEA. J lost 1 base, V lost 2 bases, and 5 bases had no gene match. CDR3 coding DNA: TGCAGCGTTGAAACAGGGGAAAGATCCTACGAGCAGTACTTC. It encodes CSVETGERSYEQYF.

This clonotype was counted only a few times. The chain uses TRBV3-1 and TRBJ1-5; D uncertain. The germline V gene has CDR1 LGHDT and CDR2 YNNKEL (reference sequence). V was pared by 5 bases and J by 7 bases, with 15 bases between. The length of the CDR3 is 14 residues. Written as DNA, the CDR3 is TGTGCCAGCAGCAAACGGGGAGTTCGGCAGCCCCAGCATTTT. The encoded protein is CASSKRGVRQPQHF.

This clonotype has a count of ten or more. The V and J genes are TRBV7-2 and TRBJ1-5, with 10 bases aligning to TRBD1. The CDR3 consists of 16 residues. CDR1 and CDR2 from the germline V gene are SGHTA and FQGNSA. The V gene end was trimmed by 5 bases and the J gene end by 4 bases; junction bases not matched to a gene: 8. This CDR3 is CASSNRDRGRNQPQHF. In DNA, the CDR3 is TGTGCCAGCAGCAACCGGGACAGGGGACGGAATCAGCCCCAGCATTTT.